This T cell receptor beta chain stems from a study of neurological immune-mediated disorders. Whole-study context: Relapsing-remitting patients made up about 90% of the roughly 35 multiple sclerosis patients, and secondary progressive patients made up 3.

The cell input for sorted libraries was approximately 1 million, and those cells were CD4+ or CD8+ T cells. It was by 5'RACE with 10-nucleotide random UMIs that the cDNA was made. The output of every sequencing run, over 160 million TCR-beta sequences, came from 15-18 subjects. TCRdb passed the 5' RACE reads through MiXCR, listing each CDR3 protein once. The sample gives tens of thousands of distinct CDR3 sequences, over 5.5% of which show up once; roughly 1.5% is in the top ten. The germline V gene encodes CDR1 SGHRS and CDR2 YFSETQ. The CDR3 is made up of 15 amino acids. Trimming took off 2 bases at V and 3 bases at J, with 12 bases between the two ends. This clonotype was counted ten times or more.

The source of this sequence is a woman under 30 with multiple sclerosis. This chain uses TRBV5-1 with TRBJ1-5; possibly TRBD1 for D (6 bases). Sequenced sample: CD4+ T cells from blood. CDR3 in DNA: TGCGCCAGCAGCTTCTACGGGGGCTTCAATCAGCCCCAGCATTTT. Translation gives CASSFYGGFNQPQHF.